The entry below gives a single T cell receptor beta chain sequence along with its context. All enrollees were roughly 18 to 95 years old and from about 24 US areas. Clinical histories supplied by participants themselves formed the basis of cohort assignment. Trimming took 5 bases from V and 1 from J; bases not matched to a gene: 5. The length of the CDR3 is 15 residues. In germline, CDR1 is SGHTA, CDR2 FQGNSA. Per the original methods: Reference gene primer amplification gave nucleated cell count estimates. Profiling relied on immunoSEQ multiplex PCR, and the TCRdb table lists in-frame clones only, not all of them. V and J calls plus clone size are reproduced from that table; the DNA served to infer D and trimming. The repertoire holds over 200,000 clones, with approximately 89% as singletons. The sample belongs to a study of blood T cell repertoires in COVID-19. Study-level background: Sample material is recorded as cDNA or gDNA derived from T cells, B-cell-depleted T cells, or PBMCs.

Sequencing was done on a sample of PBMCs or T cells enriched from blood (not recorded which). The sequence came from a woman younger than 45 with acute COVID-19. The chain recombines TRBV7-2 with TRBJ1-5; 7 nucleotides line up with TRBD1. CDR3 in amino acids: CASSPGGWSNQPQHF. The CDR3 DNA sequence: TGTGCCAGCAGCCCAGGGGGTTGGAGCAATCAGCCCCAGCATTTT.